Presented here are 16 T cell receptor beta chains from one specimen sequenced in a study of T cells in localized non-small cell lung cancer. Libraries were prepared by immunoSEQ multiplex PCR; TCRdb keeps only in-frame clonotypes and omits some of them. The sample consists of about 59,000 clones, roughly 92% of them appearing once. Specimen: peripheral blood, collected before any cancer treatment. The receptors come from a man aged 40-75 years with stage I lung adenocarcinoma.

This clone was observed a few times. The chain links TRBV4-2 to TRBJ1-5, with D unresolved. CDR3 length equals 16 residues. CDR1 is LGHNA and CDR2 is YNFKEQ in the germline V gene. V was pared by 0 bases and J by 1 base, with 10 bases between. The CDR3 here is CASSQEPPGSNQPQHF. The CDR3 DNA reads as TGTGCCAGCAGCCAAGAGCCCCCGGGAAGCAATCAGCCCCAGCATTTT.

The chain combines TRBV11-3 with TRBJ2-1; TRBD1 matches 8 bases. Trimming at V came to 7 bases and at J to 7 bases, leaving 15 bases not matched to a gene. The length of the CDR3 is 16 residues. CDR1 SGHNT and CDR2 YENEEA come from the germline V gene. CDR3: CASTHRDRWRRNEQFF. In DNA form, the CDR3 reads TGTGCCAGCACCCACCGGGACAGGTGGAGGAGGAATGAGCAGTTCTTC.

V usage is TRBV7-2 and J usage is TRBJ2-4; 7 positions match TRBD1. V shed 4 bases and J 5 bases; nucleotides not matched to a gene: 5. Germline V gene data show CDR1 as SGHTA and CDR2 as FQGNSA. CDR3 size: 14 residues. The CDR3 is CASSSDRVENIQYF. The CDR3 coding sequence is TGTGCCAGCAGCTCCGACAGGGTGGAAAACATTCAGTACTTC.

The V and J genes are TRBV15 and TRBJ2-1; tentative D call: TRBD2 (6 bases). The CDR3 has 16 amino acids. V was clipped by 5 bases and J by 8 bases, with 22 bases between them. CDR1 is LNHNV, CDR2 YYDKDF, per germline (reference sequence). The CDR3 here is CATSDLAPILIHEQFF. The CDR3 nucleotides are TGTGCCACCAGCGATCTAGCGCCCATACTCATACATGAGCAGTTCTTC.

The chain employs TRBV6-6 and TRBJ2-1; 8 bases are a match to TRBD1. CDR1 and CDR2 from the germline V gene are MNHNY and SVGAGI (reference sequence). V lost 1 base, J lost 4 bases, and 3 bases stayed unmatched. This CDR3 has 15 residues. CDR3 protein: CASSYLDRAYNEQFF. For the CDR3, the DNA is TGTGCCAGCAGTTACTTGGACAGGGCGTACAATGAGCAGTTCTTC.

This chain links TRBV12-5 with TRBJ2-1, with 7 positions matching TRBD2. CDR1 and CDR2 from the germline V gene are LGHNT and FRNRAP. CDR3 length equals 18 residues. After removal of 1 base from V and 0 bases from J, the junction contained 9 bases not matched to a gene. CDR3 coding DNA: TGTGCTAGTGGTTTGGCCACACTAGCGAGAAGCTCCTACAATGAGCAGTTCTTC. Amino acids: CASGLATLARSSYNEQFF.

This chain joins TRBV28 and TRBJ1-2; TRBD1 matches 8 bases. This CDR3 contains 14 residues. Germline CDR1 reads MDHEN; CDR2 reads SYDVKM. Trimming removed 7 bases from V and 7 bases from J; junction bases left unmatched: 11. CDR3 residues: CASTGTGPSGGYTF. As DNA, the CDR3 is TGTGCCAGCACCGGGACAGGCCCATCCGGTGGCTACACCTTC.

This clone was seen just once. V gene TRBV29-1 combines with J gene TRBJ2-1; D might be TRBD1 (6 bases). Germline V gene sequence: CDR1 SQVTM, CDR2 ANQGSEA. V was cut by 2 bases and J by 10 bases, with 15 bases left in between. CDR3 length: 13 residues. The CDR3 loop reads CSVERDGTKEQFF. Written as DNA, the CDR3 is TGCAGCGTTGAAAGGGACGGGACAAAAGAGCAGTTCTTC.

This clone appeared once. This sequence joins TRBV19 and TRBJ2-7, with 11 bases that match TRBD2. The junction had 6 bases not matched to a gene; V was cut back by 5 bases and J by 3 bases. Germline V gene data show CDR1 as LNHDA and CDR2 as SQIVND (reference sequence). The CDR3 extends over 15 amino acids. The DNA for the CDR3 is TGTGCCAGTAGTGCAACCGGGACTAGCGGCTACGAGCAGTACTTC. Its translation: CASSATGTSGYEQYF.

The rearrangement links TRBV4-2 to TRBJ2-3, with 15 nucleotides matching TRBD2. The V segment lost 6 bases and the J segment 0 bases; nucleotides outside the gene matches: 1. Germline lookup yields CDR1 LGHNA and CDR2 YNFKEQ. The CDR3 has 16 residues. The CDR3 DNA is TGTGCCAGCAGAGGACTAGCGGGAGGGAGCACAGATACGCAGTATTTT. Amino acids: CASRGLAGGSTDTQYF.

The rearrangement uses TRBV6-1 and TRBJ2-7; the D gene is possibly TRBD1 (6 bases). CDR1 and CDR2 (germline): MNHNS, SASEGT. With 10 bases removed from V and 1 base from J, the gap between germline ends came to 11 bases. The CDR3 spans 12 residues. CDR3: CATRDTSYEQYF. The CDR3 DNA reads TGTGCCACCCGGGACACGTCCTACGAGCAGTACTTC.

This clone was seen a single time. The chain carries TRBV5-6 and TRBJ1-5, with D possibly TRBD1 on 5 matching bases. Trimming pared 4 bases from V and 2 bases from J, leaving 13 bases between. CDR1 and CDR2 from the germline V gene are SGHDT and YYEEEE. The CDR3 consists of 15 residues. Here the CDR3 reads CASSGWGVGNQPQHF. CDR3 coding DNA: TGTGCCAGCAGCGGCTGGGGGGTTGGCAATCAGCCCCAGCATTTT.

The rearrangement uses TRBV5-8 and TRBJ1-4, with D possibly TRBD1 on 6 matching bases. Germline CDR1 SGHTS, CDR2 YDEGEE. With 0 bases removed from V and 3 bases from J, the gap between germline ends came to 9 bases. The length of the CDR3 is 15 residues. CDR3 coding DNA: TGTGCCAGCAGCTTGGGGACAGCCTCTAATGAAAAACTGTTTTTT. This sequence encodes CASSLGTASNEKLFF.

The rearrangement uses TRBV5-1 and TRBJ1-6; the match to TRBD1 covers 8 bases. V was pared by 0 bases and J by 10 bases, with 9 bases of the junction left unmatched. The CDR3 spans 16 residues. Germline assignment: CDR1 SGHRS and CDR2 YFSETQ. The CDR3 region is CASSLEGQGAESPLHF. In DNA form, the CDR3 reads TGCGCCAGCAGCTTGGAAGGGCAGGGGGCAGAGTCACCCCTCCACTTT.

This chain links TRBV5-4 with TRBJ2-7; D tentatively reads TRBD1 or TRBD2 (5 bases each). Trimming took off 4 bases at V and 3 bases at J, with 14 bases between the two ends. CDR1 and CDR2 from the germline V gene are SGHNT and YYREEE (reference sequence). This CDR3 is 14 amino acids long. The CDR3 bases are TGTGCCAGCAGCCGCCGGGACGGAATCTACGAGCAGTACTTC. Protein: CASSRRDGIYEQYF.

This clone was recorded only once. V is TRBV6-1 and J is TRBJ1-2, with a possible D match to TRBD1 (5 bases). V lost 3 bases and J 0 bases, leaving 11 bases between the germline ends. CDR1 is MNHNS, CDR2 SASEGT, per germline. The CDR3 covers 15 residues. The CDR3 DNA reads as TGTGCCAGCAGTGACCGACAGTTCACTAACTATGGCTACACCTTC. Protein product: CASSDRQFTNYGYTF.